This is a list of T cell receptor beta chains from one sample in a study of cytotoxic CD8 clonotypes in ibrutinib-treated CLL. Generated by immunoSEQ multiplex PCR, the TCRdb table keeps only in-frame clones and is missing some. Of 200,000 or so clones listed, approximately 70% are singletons. Specimen: PBMCs, collected after 12 months of ibrutinib treatment. The receptors derive from a human donor with chronic lymphocytic leukemia. Both conserved end residues are part of each CDR3. The D gene is left open where the match is weak. Rows give clone size only sometimes, using once, few, many, or a class for an expanded clone.

abundance: .
v_gene: TRBV29-1
d_gene: .
j_gene: TRBJ2-7
CDR3aa: CSVEEKVSYEQYF
CDR3nt: TGCAGCGTTGAAGAGAAGGTCAGCTACGAGCAGTACTTC

abundance: few
v_gene: TRBV27
d_gene: TRBD2
j_gene: TRBJ2-2
CDR3aa: CASSLSGGASTGELFF
CDR3nt: TGTGCCAGCAGTCTTAGCGGGGGGGCGAGCACCGGGGAGCTGTTTTTT

abundance: .
v_gene: TRBV7-9
d_gene: TRBD2
j_gene: TRBJ2-1
CDR3aa: CASSKSGSPRNEQFF
CDR3nt: TGTGCCAGCAGCAAAAGCGGGAGCCCCCGGAATGAGCAGTTCTTC

abundance: once
v_gene: TRBV2
d_gene: .
j_gene: TRBJ1-5
CDR3aa: CASSEGAIYSNQPQHF
CDR3nt: TGTGCCAGCAGTGAAGGGGCAATTTATAGCAATCAGCCCCAGCATTTT

abundance: .
v_gene: TRBV27
d_gene: TRBD2
j_gene: TRBJ2-7
CDR3aa: CASSLGTSGTLSYEQYF
CDR3nt: TGTGCCAGCAGTCTCGGGACTAGCGGGACCCTCTCCTACGAGCAGTACTTC

abundance: .
v_gene: TRBV11-1
d_gene: .
j_gene: TRBJ2-1
CDR3aa: CASQGGAASYNEQFF
CDR3nt: TGTGCCAGCCAGGGGGGGGCGGCCTCCTACAATGAGCAGTTCTTC

abundance: once
v_gene: TRBV7-2
d_gene: .
j_gene: TRBJ2-7
CDR3aa: CASSPPGIYEQYF
CDR3nt: TGTGCCAGCAGCCCCCCAGGGATCTACGAGCAGTACTTC

abundance: .
v_gene: TRBV7-2
d_gene: .
j_gene: TRBJ1-6
CDR3aa: CASSLLWSPLHF
CDR3nt: TGTGCCAGCAGCCTTCTATGGTCACCCCTCCACTTT

abundance: .
v_gene: TRBV4-1
d_gene: TRBD1
j_gene: TRBJ1-2
CDR3aa: CASSQDTGTGAYGYTF
CDR3nt: TGCGCCAGCAGCCAAGATACCGGGACAGGAGCCTACGGCTACACCTTC

abundance: few
v_gene: TRBV7-9
d_gene: .
j_gene: TRBJ1-2
CDR3aa: CASSLGDTNFYGYTF
CDR3nt: TGTGCCAGCAGCTTAGGGGACACAAATTTCTATGGCTACACCTTC

abundance: .
v_gene: TRBV18
d_gene: TRBD1
j_gene: TRBJ2-5
CDR3aa: CASSRTTGKETQYF
CDR3nt: TGTGCCAGCTCCCGTACGACAGGGAAAGAGACCCAGTACTTC

abundance: .
v_gene: TRBV5-6
d_gene: TRBD2
j_gene: TRBJ2-1
CDR3aa: CASSLTSGGASEQFF
CDR3nt: TGTGCCAGCAGCTTGACCAGCGGGGGGGCCAGTGAGCAGTTCTTC

abundance: .
v_gene: TRBV30
d_gene: .
j_gene: TRBJ2-7
CDR3aa: CAWSVGYEQYF
CDR3nt: TGTGCCTGGAGTGTAGGCTACGAGCAGTACTTC

abundance: .
v_gene: TRBV7-2
d_gene: .
j_gene: TRBJ1-2
CDR3aa: CASSLEGRGYLRYGYTF
CDR3nt: TGTGCCAGCAGCTTAGAAGGCAGGGGATATCTGCGCTATGGCTACACCTTC

abundance: .
v_gene: TRBV6-6
d_gene: .
j_gene: TRBJ2-7
CDR3aa: CASRGTASSYEQYF
CDR3nt: TGTGCCAGCAGGGGAACAGCGAGCTCCTACGAGCAGTACTTC